This T cell receptor (beta chain) originates from a study of Graves' ophthalmopathy and Graves' hyperthyroidism. V was shortened by 1 base and J by 7 bases, with 11 bases between the two germline ends. From germline, CDR1 is SGHAT and CDR2 FQDESV (reference sequence). This CDR3 comprises 15 residues. Amplified material comprised TCR beta CDR3 regions derived from RNA transcripts. RT-PCR was first run with HTBI primers, then multiplex PCR in a second round. In TCRdb, the multiplex PCR reads were re-called with MiXCR into one record per CDR3 protein. The data contain around 660,000 distinct CDR3 sequences, 35% to 45% of them singletons. PBMCs were isolated by Ficoll-Paque density gradient centrifugation, using roughly 10 ml of fresh peripheral blood as the starting material.

This clonotype was sampled from an adult man with Graves' ophthalmopathy. The rearrangement joins TRBV11-1 to TRBJ1-6; D is undetermined. Input material: peripheral blood. The CDR3 region is CASSLESGWNSPLHF. As DNA, the CDR3 is TGTGCCAGCAGCTTAGAATCCGGGTGGAATTCACCCCTCCACTTT.